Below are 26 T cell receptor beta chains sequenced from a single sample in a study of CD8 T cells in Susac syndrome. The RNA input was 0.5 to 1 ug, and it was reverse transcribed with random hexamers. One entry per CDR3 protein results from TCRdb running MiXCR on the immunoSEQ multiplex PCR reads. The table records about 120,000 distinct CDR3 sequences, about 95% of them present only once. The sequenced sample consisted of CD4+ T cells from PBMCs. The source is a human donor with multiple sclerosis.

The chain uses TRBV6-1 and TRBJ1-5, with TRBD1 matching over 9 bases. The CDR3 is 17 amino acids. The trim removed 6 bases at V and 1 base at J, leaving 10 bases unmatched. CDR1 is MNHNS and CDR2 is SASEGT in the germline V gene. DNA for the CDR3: TGTGCCAGCAGCTCCGGGACAGGGAAAGGGAGCAATCAGCCCCAGCATTTT. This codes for CASSSGTGKGSNQPQHF.

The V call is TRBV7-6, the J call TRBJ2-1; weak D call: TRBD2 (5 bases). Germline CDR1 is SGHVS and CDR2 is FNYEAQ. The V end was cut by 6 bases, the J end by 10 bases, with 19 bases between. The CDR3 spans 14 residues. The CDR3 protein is CASSLDSFPGEQFF. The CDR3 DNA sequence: TGTGCCAGCAGTCTAGACTCCTTTCCGGGGGAGCAGTTCTTC.

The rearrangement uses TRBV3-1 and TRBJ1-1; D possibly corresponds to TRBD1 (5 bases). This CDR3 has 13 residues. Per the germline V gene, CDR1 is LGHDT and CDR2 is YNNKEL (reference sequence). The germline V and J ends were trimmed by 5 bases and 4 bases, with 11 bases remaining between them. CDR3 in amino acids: CASSSGRGTEAFF. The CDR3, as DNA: TGTGCCAGCAGCTCAGGTAGGGGCACTGAAGCTTTCTTT.

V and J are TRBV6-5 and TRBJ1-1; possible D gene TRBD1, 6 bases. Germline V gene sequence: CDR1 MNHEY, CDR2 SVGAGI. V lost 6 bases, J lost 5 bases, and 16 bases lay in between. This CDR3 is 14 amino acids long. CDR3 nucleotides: TGTGCCAGCAGGAAGATCGACAGGTCGACTGAAGCTTTCTTT. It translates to CASRKIDRSTEAFF.

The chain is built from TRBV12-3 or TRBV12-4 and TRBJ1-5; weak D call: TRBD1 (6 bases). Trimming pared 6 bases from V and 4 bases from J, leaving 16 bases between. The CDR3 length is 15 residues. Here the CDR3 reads CASRSAGAGNQPQHF. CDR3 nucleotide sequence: TGTGCCAGCAGGTCCGCGGGGGCGGGTAATCAGCCCCAGCATTTT.

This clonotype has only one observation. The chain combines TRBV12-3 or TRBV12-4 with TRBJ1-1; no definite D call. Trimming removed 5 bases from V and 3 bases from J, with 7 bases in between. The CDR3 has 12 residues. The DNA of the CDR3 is TGTGCCAGCAGTCTTCAACACACTGAAGCTTTCTTT. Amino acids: CASSLQHTEAFF.

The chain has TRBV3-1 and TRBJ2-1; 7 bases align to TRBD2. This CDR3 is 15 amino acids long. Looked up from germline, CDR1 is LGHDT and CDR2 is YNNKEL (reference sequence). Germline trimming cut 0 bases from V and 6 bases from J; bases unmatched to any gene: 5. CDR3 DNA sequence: TGTGCCAGCAGCCAAGAGCCAGCGGGGTCCAATGAGCAGTTCTTC. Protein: CASSQEPAGSNEQFF.

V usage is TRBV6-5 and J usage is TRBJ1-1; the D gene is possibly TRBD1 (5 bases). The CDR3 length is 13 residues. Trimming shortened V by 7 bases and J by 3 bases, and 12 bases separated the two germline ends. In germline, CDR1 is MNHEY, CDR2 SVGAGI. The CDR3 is CASTGATDTEAFF. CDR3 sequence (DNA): TGTGCCAGCACTGGGGCTACAGACACTGAAGCTTTCTTT.

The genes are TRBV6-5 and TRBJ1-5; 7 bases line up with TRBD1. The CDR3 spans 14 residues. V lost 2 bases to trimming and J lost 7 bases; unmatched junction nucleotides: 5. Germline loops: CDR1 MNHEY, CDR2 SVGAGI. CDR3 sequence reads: CASSYGSGGQPQHF. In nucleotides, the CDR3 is TGTGCCAGCAGTTACGGGTCAGGGGGACAGCCCCAGCATTTT.

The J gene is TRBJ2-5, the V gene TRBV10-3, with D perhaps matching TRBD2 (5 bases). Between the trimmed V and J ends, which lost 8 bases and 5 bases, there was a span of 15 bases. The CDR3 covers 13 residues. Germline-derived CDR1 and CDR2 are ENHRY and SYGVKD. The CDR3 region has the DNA TGTGCCATCCAGGTAGAGGGCCGGGAGACCCAGTACTTC. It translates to CAIQVEGRETQYF.

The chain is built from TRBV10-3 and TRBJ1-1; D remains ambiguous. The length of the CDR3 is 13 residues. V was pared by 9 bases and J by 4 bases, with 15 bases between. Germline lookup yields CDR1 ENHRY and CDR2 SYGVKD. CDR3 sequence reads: CAINPGVGTEAFF. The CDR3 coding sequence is TGTGCCATTAACCCCGGGGTCGGCACTGAAGCTTTCTTT.

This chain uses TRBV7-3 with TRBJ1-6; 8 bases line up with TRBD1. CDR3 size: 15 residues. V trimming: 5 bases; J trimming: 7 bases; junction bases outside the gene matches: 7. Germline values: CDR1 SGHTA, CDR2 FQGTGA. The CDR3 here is CASSPGGTGNSPLHF. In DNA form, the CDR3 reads TGTGCCAGCAGCCCAGGGGGGACAGGCAATTCACCCCTCCACTTT.

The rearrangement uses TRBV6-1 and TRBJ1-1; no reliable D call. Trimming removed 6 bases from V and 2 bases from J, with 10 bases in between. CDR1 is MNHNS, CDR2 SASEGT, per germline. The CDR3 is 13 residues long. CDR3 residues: CASSSPVNTEAFF. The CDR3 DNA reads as TGTGCCAGCAGCTCTCCAGTCAACACTGAAGCTTTCTTT.

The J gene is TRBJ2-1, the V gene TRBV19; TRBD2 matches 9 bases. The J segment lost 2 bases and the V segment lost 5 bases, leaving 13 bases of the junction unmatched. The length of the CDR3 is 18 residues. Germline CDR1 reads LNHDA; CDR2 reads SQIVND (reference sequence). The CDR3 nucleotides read TGTGCCAGTAGTTCTCCGAACGGTCTAGCGGGACCCTACAATGAGCAGTTCTTC. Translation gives CASSSPNGLAGPYNEQFF.

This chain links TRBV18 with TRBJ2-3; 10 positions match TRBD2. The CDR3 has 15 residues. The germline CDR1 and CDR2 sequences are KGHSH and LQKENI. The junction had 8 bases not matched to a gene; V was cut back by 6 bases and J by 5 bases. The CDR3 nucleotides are TGTGCCAGCTCGCCAGCGGGAGGGCCGATAGATACGCAGTATTTT. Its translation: CASSPAGGPIDTQYF. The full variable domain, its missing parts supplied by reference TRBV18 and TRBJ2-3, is NAGVMQNPRHLVRRRGQEARLRCSPMKGHSHVYWYRQLPEEGLKFMVYLQKENIIDESGMPKERFSAEFPKEGPSILRIQQVVRGDSAAYFCASSPAGGPIDTQYFGPGTRLTVL.

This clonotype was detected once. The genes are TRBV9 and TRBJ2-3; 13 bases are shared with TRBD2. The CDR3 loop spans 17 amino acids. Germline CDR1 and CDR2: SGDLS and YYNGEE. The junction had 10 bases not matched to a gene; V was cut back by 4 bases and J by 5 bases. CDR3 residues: CASSTGTSGVPLDTQYF. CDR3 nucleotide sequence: TGTGCCAGCAGCACCGGGACTAGCGGGGTCCCGTTAGATACGCAGTATTTT.

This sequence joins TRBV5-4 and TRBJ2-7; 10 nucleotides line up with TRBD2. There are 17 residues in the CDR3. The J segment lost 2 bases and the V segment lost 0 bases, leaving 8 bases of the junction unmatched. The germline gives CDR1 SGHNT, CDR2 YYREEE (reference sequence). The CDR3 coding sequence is TGTGCCAGCAGCTTGGCCGGTGGGAGCGGGAGGGCCTACGAGCAGTACTTC. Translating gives CASSLAGGSGRAYEQYF.

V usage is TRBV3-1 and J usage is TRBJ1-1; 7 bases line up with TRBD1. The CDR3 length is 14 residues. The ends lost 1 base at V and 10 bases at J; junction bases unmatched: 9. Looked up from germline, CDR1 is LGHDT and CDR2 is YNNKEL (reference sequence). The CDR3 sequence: CASSQGQGSIGAFF. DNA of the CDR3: TGTGCCAGCAGCCAAGGACAGGGTTCAATTGGAGCTTTCTTT.

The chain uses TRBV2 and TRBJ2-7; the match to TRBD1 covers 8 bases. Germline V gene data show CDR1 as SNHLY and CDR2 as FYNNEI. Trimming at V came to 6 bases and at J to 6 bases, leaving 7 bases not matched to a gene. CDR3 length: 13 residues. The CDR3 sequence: CASRVRGLGEQYF. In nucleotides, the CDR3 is TGTGCCAGCAGGGTCAGGGGGCTCGGCGAGCAGTACTTC.

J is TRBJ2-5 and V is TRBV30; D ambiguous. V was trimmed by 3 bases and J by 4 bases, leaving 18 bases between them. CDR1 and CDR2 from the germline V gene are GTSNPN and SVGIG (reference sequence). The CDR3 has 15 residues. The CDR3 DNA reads TGTGCCTGGAGCCTAAATGGCCTCCGCGGAGAGACCCAGTACTTC. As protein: CAWSLNGLRGETQYF. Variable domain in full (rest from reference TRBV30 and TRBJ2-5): SQTIHQWPATLVQPVGSPLSLECTVEGTSNPNLYWYRQAAGRGLQLLFYSVGIGQISSEVPQNLSASRPQDRQFILSSKKLLLSDSGFYLCAWSLNGLRGETQYFGPGTRLLVL.

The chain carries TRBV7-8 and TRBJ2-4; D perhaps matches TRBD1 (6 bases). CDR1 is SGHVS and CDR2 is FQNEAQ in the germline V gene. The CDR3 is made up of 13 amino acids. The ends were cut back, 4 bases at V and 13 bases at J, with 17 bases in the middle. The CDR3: CASSYRPDSFQYF. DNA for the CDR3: TGTGCCAGCAGCTACCGCCCGGACAGTTTCCAGTACTTC.

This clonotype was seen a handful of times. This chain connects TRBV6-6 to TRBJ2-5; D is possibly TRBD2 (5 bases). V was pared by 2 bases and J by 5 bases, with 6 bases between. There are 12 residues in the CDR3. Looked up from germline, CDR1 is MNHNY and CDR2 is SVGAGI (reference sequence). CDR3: CASSYPGETQYF. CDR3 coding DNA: TGTGCCAGCAGTTACCCGGGGGAGACCCAGTACTTC.

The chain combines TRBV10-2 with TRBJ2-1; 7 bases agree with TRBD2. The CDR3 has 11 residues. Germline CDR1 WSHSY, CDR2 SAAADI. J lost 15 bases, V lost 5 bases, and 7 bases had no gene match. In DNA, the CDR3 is TGCGCCAGCAGTAGCCGGGACTACCCGTTCTTC. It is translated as CASSSRDYPFF.

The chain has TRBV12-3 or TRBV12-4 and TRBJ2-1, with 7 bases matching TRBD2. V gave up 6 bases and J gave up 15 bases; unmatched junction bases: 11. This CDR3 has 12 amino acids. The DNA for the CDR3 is TGTGCCAGCAGATCCGGAGGGGAGGGAAGGTTCTTC. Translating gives CASRSGGEGRFF.

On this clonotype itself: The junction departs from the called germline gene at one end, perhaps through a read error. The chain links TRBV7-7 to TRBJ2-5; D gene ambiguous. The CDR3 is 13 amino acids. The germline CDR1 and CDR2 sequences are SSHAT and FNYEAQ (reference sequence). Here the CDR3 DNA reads TGTGCTAGCAGCAGACACCAATTGGGGACCCAGTACTTC. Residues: CASSRHQLGTQYF.

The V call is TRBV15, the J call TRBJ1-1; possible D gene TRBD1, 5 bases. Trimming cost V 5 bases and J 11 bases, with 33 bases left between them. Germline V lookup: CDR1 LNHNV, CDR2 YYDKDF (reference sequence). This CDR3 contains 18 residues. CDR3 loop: CATSPPQGVRLNPTGAFF. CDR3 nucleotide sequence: TGTGCCACCAGCCCTCCCCAAGGGGTTCGGCTGAATCCCACGGGCGCTTTCTTT.